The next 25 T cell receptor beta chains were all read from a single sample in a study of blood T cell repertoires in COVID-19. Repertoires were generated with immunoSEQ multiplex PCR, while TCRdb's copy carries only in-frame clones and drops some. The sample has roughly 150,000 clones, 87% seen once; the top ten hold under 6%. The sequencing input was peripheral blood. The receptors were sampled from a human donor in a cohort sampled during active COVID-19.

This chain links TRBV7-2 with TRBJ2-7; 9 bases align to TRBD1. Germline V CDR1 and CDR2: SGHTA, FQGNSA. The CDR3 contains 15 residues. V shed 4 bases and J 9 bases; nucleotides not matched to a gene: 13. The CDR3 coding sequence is TGTGCCAGCAGCTCTATGGGACAGGGAGGACTCGGGCAGTACTTC. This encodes CASSSMGQGGLGQYF.

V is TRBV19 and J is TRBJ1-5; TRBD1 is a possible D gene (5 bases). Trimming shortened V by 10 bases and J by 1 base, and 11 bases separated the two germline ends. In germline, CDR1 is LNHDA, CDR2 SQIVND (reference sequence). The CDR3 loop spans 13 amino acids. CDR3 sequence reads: CATSGGSNQPQHF. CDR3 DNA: TGTGCCACCTCTGGGGGGAGCAATCAGCCCCAGCATTTT.

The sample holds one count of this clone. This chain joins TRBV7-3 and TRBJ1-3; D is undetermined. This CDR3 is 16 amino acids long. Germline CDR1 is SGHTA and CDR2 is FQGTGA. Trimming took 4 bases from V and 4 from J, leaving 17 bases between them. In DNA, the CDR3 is TGTGCCAGCAGCTCCGGAGGACTGCCAGACGGAAACACCATATATTTT. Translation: CASSSGGLPDGNTIYF. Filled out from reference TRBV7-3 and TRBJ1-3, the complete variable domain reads GAGVSQTPSNKVTEKGKYVELRCDPISGHTALYWYRQSLGQGPEFLIYFQGTGAADDSGLPNDRFFAVRPEGSVSTLKIQRTERGDSAVYLCASSSGGLPDGNTIYFGEGSWLTVV.

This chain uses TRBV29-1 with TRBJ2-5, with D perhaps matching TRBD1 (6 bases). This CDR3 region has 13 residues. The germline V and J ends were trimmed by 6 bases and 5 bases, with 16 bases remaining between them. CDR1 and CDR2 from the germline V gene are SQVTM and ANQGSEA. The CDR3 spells CSVPVRQGETQYF. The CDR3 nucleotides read TGCAGCGTACCCGTCCGCCAGGGGGAGACCCAGTACTTC.

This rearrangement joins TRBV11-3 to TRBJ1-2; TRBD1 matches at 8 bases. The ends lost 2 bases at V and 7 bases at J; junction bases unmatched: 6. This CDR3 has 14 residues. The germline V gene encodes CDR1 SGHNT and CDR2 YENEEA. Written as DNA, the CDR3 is TGTGCCAGCAGCTTATCGGACAGGGCTGGTGGCTACACCTTC. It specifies CASSLSDRAGGYTF.

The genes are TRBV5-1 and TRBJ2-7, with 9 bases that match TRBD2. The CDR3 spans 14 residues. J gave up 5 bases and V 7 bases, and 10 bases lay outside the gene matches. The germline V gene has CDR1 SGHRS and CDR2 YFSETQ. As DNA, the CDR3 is TGCGCCAGCGGCGGGCGAGGCGGGAGGGACGAGCAGTACTTC. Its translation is CASGGRGGRDEQYF.

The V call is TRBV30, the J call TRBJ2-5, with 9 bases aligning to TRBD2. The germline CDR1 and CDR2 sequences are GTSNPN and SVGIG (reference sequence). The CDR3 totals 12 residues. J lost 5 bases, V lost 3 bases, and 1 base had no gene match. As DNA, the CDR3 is TGTGCCTGGAGGAGCGGGGGGGAGACCCAGTACTTC. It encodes CAWRSGGETQYF.

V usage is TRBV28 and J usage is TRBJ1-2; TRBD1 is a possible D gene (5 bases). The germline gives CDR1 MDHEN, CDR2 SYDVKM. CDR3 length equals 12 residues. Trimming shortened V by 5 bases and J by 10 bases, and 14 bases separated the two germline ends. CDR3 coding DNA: TGTGCCAGCAGTAGACAGCCCCCGGCCTACACCTTC. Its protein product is CASSRQPPAYTF.

In DNA form, the CDR3 reads TGTGCCAGCAGTGAAACCGGGACAGCCGCTTACGAGCAGTACTTC. Translated, it gives CASSETGTAAYEQYF. The chain joins TRBV6-1 to TRBJ2-7, with TRBD1 matching over 7 bases. V shed 2 bases and J 4 bases; nucleotides not matched to a gene: 8. Germline assignment: CDR1 MNHNS and CDR2 SASEGT. The CDR3 runs to 15 residues.

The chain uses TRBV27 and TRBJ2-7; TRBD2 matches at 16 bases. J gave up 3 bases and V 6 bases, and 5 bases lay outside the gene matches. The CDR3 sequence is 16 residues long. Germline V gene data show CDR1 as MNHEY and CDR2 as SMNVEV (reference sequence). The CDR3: CASSKGLAGGGYEQYF. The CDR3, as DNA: TGTGCCAGCAGCAAGGGACTAGCGGGAGGGGGCTACGAGCAGTACTTC.

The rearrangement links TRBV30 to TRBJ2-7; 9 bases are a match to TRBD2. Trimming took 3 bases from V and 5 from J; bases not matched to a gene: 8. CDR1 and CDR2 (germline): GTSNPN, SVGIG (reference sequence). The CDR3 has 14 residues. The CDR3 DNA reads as TGTGCCTGGAGGAGGGGACTAGCCGGCGACGAGCAGTACTTC. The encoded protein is CAWRRGLAGDEQYF.

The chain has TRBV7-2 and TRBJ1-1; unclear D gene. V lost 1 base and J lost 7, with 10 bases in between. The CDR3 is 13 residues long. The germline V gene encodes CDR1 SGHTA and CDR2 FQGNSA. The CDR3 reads CASSLVQVGEAFF. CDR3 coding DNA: TGTGCCAGCAGCTTAGTTCAGGTCGGTGAAGCTTTCTTT.

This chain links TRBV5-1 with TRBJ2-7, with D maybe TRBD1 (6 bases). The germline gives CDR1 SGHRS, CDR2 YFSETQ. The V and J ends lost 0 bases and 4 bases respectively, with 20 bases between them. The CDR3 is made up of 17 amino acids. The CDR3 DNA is TGCGCCAGCAGCTTGGGGTCCTCGGGACAAAGACTTTACGAGCAGTACTTC. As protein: CASSLGSSGQRLYEQYF.

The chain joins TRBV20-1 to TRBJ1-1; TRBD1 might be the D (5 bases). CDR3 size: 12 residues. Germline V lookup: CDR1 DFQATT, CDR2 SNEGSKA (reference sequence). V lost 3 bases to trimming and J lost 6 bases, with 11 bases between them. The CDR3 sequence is CSASRGRSEAFF. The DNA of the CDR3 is TGCAGTGCTAGTAGGGGTCGGTCTGAAGCTTTCTTT.

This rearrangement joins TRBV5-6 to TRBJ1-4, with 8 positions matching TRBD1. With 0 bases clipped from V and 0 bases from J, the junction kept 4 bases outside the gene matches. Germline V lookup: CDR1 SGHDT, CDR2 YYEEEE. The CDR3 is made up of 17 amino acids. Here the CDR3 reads CASSLEYRGATNEKLFF. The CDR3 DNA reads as TGTGCCAGCAGCTTGGAATACAGGGGGGCAACTAATGAAAAACTGTTTTTT.

The CDR3 DNA sequence: TGTGCCAGCAGTTCGGGTATCGACGGCAGGGTTTATAGCAATCAGCCCCAGCATTTT. Amino acid sequence: CASSSGIDGRVYSNQPQHF. The V call is TRBV28, the J call TRBJ1-5, with a tentative D call TRBD1 (5 bases). This CDR3 comprises 19 residues. Trimming took 4 bases from V and 0 from J, leaving 22 bases between them. Germline V CDR1 and CDR2: MDHEN, SYDVKM. Full variable domain (remainder filled in from reference TRBV28 and TRBJ1-5): DVKVTQSSRYLVKRTGEKVFLECVQDMDHENMFWYRQDPGLGLRLIYFSYDVKMKEKGDIPEGYSVSREKKERFSLILESASTNQTSMYLCASSSGIDGRVYSNQPQHFGDGTRLSIL.

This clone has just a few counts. The CDR3 region has the DNA TGTGCCAGCAGCCCAGGGGCCGGGGAGCTGTTTTTT. This sequence encodes CASSPGAGELFF. The rearrangement joins TRBV11-2 to TRBJ2-2, with D maybe TRBD1 (6 bases). The CDR3 extends over 12 amino acids. V lost 5 bases and J lost 6, with 7 bases in between. The V gene's germline CDR1 is SGHAT and CDR2 FQNNGV. The variable domain in full, with the rest retrieved from reference TRBV11-2 and TRBJ2-2, is EAGVAQSPRYKIIEKRQSVAFWCNPISGHATLYWYQQILGQGPKLLIQFQNNGVVDDSQLPKDRFSAERLKGVDSTLKIQPAKLEDSAVYLCASSPGAGELFFGEGSRLTVL.

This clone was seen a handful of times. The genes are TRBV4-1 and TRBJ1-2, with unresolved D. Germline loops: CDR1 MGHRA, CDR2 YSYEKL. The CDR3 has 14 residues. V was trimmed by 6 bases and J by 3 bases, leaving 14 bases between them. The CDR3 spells CASRRPGEDYGYTF. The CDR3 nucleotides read TGCGCCAGCAGAAGGCCCGGGGAGGACTATGGCTACACCTTC.

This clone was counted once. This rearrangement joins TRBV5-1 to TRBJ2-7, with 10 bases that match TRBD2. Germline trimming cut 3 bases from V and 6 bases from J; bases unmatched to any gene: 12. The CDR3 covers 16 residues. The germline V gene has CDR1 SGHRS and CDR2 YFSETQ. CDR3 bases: TGCGCCAGCAGCTCGGAGAGCGGGAGGGCCTTAGGCGAGCAGTACTTC. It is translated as CASSSESGRALGEQYF.

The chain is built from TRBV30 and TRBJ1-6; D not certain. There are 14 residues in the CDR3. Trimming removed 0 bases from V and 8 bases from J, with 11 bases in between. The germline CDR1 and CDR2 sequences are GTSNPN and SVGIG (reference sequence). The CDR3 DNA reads TGTGCCTGGAGTGTACCCGTCGGAGATTCACCCCTCCACTTT. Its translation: CAWSVPVGDSPLHF.

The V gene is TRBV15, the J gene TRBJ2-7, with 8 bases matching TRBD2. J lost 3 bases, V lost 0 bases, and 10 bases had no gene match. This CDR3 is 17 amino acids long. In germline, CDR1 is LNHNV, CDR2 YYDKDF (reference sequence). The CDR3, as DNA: TGTGCCACCAGCAGAGATCGGCCTAGCGGGCTTAACTACGAGCAGTACTTC. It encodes CATSRDRPSGLNYEQYF. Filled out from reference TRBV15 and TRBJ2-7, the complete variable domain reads DAMVIQNPRYQVTQFGKPVTLSCSQTLNHNVMYWYQQKSSQAPKLLFHYYDKDFNNEADTPDNFQSRRPNTSFCFLDIRSPGLGDTAMYLCATSRDRPSGLNYEQYFGPGTRLTVT.

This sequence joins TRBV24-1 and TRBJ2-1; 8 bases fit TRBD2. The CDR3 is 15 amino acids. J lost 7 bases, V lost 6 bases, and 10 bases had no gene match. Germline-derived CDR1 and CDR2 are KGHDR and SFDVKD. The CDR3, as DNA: TGTGCCACCAGTTCGGGGACTAGAGTCCGGAATGAGCAGTTCTTC. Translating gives CATSSGTRVRNEQFF.

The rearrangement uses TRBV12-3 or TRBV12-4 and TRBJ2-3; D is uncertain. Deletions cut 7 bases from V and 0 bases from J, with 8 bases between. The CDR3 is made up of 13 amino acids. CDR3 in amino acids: CASIQTSTDTQYF. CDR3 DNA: TGTGCCAGCATCCAAACTAGCACAGATACGCAGTATTTT.

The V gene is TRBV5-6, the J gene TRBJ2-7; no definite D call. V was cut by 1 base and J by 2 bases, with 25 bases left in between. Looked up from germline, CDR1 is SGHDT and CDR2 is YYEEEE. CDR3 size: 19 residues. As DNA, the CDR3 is TGTGCCAGCAGCTTGTTTGTAACAGCCGACCGATTGCCAACCTACGAGCAGTACTTC. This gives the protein CASSLFVTADRLPTYEQYF.

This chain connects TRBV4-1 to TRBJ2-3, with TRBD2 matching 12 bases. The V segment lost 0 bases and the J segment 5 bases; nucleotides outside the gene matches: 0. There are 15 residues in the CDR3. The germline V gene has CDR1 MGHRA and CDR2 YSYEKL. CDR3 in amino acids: CASSQETSGRDTQYF. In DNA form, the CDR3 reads TGCGCCAGCAGCCAAGAGACTAGCGGGAGAGATACGCAGTATTTT.